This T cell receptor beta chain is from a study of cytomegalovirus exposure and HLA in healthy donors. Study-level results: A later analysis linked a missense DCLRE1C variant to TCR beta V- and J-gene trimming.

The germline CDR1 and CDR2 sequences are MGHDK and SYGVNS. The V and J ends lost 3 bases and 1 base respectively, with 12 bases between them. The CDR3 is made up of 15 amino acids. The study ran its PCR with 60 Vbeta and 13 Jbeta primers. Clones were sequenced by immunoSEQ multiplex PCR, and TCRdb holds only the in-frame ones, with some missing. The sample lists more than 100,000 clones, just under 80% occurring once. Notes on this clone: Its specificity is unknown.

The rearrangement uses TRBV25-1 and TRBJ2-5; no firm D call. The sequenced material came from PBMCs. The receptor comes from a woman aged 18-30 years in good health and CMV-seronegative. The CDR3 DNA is TGTGCCAGCAGTGACCCCCTAGAGCGCCAAGAGACCCAGTACTTC. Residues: CASSDPLERQETQYF.